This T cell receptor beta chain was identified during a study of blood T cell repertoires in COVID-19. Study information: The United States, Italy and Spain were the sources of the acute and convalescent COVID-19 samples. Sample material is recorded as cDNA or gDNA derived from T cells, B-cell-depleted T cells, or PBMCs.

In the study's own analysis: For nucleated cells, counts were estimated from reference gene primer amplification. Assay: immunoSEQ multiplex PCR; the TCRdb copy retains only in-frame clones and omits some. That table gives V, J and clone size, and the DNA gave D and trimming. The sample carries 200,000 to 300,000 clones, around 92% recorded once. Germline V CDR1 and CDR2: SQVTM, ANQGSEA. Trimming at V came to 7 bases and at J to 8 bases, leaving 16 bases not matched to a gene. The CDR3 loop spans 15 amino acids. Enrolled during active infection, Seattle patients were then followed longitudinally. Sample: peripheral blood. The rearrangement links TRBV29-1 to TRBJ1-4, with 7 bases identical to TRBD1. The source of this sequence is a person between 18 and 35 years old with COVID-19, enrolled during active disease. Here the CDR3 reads CSASLQGVVREKLFF. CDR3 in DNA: TGCAGCGCCAGTCTTCAGGGGGTTGTGCGCGAAAAACTGTTTTTT.